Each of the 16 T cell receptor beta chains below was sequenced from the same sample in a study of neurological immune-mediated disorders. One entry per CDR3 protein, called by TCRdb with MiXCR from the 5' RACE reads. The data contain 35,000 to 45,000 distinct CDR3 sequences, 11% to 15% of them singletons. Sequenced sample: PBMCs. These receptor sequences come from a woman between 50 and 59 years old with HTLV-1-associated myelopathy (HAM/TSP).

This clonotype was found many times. The CDR3 coding sequence is TGCGCCAGCAGTTCCCGGACAGACCTGAACACTGAAGCTTTCTTT. Protein sequence: CASSSRTDLNTEAFF. The chain has TRBV5-1 and TRBJ1-1; D is possibly TRBD1 (6 bases). Trimming took off 5 bases at V and 0 bases at J, with 14 bases between the two ends. The germline CDR1 and CDR2 sequences are SGHRS and YFSETQ. The CDR3 is 15 residues long.

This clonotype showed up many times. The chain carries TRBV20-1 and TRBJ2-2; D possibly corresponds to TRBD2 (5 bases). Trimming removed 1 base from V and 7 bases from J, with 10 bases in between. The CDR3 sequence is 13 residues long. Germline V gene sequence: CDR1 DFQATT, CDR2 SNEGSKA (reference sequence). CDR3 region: CSARGESDGELFF. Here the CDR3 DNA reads TGCAGTGCTAGAGGGGAGAGTGACGGGGAGCTGTTTTTT.

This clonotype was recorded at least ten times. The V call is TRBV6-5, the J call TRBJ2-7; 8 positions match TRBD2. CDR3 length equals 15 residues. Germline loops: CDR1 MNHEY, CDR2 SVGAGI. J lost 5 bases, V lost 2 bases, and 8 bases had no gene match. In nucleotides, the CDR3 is TGTGCCAGCAGTTACAGCGCGGGGGGCGTAAACGAGCAGTACTTC. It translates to CASSYSAGGVNEQYF.

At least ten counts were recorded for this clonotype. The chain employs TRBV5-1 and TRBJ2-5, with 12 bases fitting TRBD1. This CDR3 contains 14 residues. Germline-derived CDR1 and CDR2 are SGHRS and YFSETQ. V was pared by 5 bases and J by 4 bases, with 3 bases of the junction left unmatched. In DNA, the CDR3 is TGCGCCAGCAGTGGGACAGGGGGCCTAGAGACCCAGTACTTC. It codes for CASSGTGGLETQYF.

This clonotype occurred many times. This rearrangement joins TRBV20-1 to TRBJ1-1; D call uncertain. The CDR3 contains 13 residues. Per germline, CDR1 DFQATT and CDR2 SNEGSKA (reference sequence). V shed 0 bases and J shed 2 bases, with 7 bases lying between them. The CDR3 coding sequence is TGCAGTGCTAGAGAAACCGTCAACACTGAAGCTTTCTTT. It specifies CSARETVNTEAFF.

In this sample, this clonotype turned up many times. The CDR3 region is CASSLGGSYGYTF. The CDR3 nucleotides read TGTGCCAGCAGCTTGGGGGGCAGCTATGGCTACACCTTC. The genes are TRBV5-5 and TRBJ1-2; D perhaps matches TRBD1 (5 bases). The CDR3 totals 13 residues. The V gene's germline CDR1 is SGHKS and CDR2 YYEKEE (reference sequence). The V end lost 0 bases, the J end lost 4 bases, and 7 bases lay between the germline ends. The whole variable domain, remainder taken from reference TRBV5-5 and TRBJ1-2, is DAGVTQSPTHLIKTRGQQVTLRCSPISGHKSVSWYQQVLGQGPQFIFQYYEKEERGRGNFPDRFSARQFPNYSSELNVNALLLGDSALYLCASSLGGSYGYTFGSGTRLTVV.

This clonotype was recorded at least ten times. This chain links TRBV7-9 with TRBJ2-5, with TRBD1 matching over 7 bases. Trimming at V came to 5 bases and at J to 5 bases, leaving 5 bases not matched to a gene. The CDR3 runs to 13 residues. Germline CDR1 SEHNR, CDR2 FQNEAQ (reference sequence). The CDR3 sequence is CASSRGGVETQYF. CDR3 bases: TGTGCCAGCAGCAGAGGGGGCGTTGAGACCCAGTACTTC.

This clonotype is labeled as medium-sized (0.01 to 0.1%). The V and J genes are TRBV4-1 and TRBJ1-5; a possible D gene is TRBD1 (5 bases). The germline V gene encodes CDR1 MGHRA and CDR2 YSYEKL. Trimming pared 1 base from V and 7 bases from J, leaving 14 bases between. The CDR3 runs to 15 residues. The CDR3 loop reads CASSQGGHSIQPQHF. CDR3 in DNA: TGCGCCAGCAGCCAAGGAGGACACAGTATACAGCCCCAGCATTTT.

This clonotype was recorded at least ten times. The CDR3 loop reads CSATGTEGEYNEQFF. CDR3 in DNA: TGCAGCGCCACAGGGACAGAAGGGGAATACAATGAGCAGTTCTTC. J is TRBJ2-1 and V is TRBV29-1; 7 positions match TRBD1. Germline lookup yields CDR1 SQVTM and CDR2 ANQGSEA. The V and J ends lost 7 bases and 4 bases, in that order; junction bases with no gene match: 13. CDR3 length equals 15 residues.

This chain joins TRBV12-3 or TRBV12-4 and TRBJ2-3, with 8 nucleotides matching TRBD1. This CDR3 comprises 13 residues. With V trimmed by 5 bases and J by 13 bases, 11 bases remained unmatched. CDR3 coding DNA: TGTGCCAGCAGTCCCAGGACAGGGAGAGGGAAGTATTTT. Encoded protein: CASSPRTGRGKYF.

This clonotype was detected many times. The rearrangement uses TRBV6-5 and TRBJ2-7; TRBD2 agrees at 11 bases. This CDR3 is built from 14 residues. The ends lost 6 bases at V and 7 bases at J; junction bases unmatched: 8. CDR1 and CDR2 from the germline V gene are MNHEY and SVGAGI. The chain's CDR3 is CASSRSGGAGEQYV. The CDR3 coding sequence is TGTGCCAGCAGCCGTAGCGGGGGGGCAGGGGAGCAGTACGTC.

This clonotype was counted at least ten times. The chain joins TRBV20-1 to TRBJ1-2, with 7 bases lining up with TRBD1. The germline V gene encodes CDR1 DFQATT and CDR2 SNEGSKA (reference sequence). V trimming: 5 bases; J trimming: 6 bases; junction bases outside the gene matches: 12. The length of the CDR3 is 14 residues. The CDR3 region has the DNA TGCAGTGCTTACTCAGGGGGTCTTTTCGATGGCTACACCTTC. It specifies CSAYSGGLFDGYTF.

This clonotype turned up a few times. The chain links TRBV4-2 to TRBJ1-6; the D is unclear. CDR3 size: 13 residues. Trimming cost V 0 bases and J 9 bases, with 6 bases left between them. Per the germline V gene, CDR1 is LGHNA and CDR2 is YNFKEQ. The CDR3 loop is CASSQEPTSPLHF. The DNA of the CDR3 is TGTGCCAGCAGCCAAGAGCCGACTTCACCCCTCCACTTT.

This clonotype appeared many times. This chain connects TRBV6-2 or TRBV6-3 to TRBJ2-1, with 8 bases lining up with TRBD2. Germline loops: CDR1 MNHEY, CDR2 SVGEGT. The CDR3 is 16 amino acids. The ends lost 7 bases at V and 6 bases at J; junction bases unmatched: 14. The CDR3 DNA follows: TGTGCCAGCACCGAGCCGGGACTAGGGTCCCTCAATGAGCAGTTCTTC. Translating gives CASTEPGLGSLNEQFF.

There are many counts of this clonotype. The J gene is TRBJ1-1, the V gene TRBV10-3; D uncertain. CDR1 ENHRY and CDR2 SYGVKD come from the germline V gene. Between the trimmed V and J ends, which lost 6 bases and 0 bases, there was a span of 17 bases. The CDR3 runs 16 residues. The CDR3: CAISRSFEALNTEAFF. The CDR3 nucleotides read TGTGCCATCAGCCGATCTTTCGAGGCCCTGAACACTGAAGCTTTCTTT.

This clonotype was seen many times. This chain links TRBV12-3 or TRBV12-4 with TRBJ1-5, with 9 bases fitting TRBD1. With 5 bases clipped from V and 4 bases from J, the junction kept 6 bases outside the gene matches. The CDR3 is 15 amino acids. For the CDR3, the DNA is TGTGCCAGCAGTGTTGCCGGGACAGGGAATCAGCCCCAGCATTTT. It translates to CASSVAGTGNQPQHF.